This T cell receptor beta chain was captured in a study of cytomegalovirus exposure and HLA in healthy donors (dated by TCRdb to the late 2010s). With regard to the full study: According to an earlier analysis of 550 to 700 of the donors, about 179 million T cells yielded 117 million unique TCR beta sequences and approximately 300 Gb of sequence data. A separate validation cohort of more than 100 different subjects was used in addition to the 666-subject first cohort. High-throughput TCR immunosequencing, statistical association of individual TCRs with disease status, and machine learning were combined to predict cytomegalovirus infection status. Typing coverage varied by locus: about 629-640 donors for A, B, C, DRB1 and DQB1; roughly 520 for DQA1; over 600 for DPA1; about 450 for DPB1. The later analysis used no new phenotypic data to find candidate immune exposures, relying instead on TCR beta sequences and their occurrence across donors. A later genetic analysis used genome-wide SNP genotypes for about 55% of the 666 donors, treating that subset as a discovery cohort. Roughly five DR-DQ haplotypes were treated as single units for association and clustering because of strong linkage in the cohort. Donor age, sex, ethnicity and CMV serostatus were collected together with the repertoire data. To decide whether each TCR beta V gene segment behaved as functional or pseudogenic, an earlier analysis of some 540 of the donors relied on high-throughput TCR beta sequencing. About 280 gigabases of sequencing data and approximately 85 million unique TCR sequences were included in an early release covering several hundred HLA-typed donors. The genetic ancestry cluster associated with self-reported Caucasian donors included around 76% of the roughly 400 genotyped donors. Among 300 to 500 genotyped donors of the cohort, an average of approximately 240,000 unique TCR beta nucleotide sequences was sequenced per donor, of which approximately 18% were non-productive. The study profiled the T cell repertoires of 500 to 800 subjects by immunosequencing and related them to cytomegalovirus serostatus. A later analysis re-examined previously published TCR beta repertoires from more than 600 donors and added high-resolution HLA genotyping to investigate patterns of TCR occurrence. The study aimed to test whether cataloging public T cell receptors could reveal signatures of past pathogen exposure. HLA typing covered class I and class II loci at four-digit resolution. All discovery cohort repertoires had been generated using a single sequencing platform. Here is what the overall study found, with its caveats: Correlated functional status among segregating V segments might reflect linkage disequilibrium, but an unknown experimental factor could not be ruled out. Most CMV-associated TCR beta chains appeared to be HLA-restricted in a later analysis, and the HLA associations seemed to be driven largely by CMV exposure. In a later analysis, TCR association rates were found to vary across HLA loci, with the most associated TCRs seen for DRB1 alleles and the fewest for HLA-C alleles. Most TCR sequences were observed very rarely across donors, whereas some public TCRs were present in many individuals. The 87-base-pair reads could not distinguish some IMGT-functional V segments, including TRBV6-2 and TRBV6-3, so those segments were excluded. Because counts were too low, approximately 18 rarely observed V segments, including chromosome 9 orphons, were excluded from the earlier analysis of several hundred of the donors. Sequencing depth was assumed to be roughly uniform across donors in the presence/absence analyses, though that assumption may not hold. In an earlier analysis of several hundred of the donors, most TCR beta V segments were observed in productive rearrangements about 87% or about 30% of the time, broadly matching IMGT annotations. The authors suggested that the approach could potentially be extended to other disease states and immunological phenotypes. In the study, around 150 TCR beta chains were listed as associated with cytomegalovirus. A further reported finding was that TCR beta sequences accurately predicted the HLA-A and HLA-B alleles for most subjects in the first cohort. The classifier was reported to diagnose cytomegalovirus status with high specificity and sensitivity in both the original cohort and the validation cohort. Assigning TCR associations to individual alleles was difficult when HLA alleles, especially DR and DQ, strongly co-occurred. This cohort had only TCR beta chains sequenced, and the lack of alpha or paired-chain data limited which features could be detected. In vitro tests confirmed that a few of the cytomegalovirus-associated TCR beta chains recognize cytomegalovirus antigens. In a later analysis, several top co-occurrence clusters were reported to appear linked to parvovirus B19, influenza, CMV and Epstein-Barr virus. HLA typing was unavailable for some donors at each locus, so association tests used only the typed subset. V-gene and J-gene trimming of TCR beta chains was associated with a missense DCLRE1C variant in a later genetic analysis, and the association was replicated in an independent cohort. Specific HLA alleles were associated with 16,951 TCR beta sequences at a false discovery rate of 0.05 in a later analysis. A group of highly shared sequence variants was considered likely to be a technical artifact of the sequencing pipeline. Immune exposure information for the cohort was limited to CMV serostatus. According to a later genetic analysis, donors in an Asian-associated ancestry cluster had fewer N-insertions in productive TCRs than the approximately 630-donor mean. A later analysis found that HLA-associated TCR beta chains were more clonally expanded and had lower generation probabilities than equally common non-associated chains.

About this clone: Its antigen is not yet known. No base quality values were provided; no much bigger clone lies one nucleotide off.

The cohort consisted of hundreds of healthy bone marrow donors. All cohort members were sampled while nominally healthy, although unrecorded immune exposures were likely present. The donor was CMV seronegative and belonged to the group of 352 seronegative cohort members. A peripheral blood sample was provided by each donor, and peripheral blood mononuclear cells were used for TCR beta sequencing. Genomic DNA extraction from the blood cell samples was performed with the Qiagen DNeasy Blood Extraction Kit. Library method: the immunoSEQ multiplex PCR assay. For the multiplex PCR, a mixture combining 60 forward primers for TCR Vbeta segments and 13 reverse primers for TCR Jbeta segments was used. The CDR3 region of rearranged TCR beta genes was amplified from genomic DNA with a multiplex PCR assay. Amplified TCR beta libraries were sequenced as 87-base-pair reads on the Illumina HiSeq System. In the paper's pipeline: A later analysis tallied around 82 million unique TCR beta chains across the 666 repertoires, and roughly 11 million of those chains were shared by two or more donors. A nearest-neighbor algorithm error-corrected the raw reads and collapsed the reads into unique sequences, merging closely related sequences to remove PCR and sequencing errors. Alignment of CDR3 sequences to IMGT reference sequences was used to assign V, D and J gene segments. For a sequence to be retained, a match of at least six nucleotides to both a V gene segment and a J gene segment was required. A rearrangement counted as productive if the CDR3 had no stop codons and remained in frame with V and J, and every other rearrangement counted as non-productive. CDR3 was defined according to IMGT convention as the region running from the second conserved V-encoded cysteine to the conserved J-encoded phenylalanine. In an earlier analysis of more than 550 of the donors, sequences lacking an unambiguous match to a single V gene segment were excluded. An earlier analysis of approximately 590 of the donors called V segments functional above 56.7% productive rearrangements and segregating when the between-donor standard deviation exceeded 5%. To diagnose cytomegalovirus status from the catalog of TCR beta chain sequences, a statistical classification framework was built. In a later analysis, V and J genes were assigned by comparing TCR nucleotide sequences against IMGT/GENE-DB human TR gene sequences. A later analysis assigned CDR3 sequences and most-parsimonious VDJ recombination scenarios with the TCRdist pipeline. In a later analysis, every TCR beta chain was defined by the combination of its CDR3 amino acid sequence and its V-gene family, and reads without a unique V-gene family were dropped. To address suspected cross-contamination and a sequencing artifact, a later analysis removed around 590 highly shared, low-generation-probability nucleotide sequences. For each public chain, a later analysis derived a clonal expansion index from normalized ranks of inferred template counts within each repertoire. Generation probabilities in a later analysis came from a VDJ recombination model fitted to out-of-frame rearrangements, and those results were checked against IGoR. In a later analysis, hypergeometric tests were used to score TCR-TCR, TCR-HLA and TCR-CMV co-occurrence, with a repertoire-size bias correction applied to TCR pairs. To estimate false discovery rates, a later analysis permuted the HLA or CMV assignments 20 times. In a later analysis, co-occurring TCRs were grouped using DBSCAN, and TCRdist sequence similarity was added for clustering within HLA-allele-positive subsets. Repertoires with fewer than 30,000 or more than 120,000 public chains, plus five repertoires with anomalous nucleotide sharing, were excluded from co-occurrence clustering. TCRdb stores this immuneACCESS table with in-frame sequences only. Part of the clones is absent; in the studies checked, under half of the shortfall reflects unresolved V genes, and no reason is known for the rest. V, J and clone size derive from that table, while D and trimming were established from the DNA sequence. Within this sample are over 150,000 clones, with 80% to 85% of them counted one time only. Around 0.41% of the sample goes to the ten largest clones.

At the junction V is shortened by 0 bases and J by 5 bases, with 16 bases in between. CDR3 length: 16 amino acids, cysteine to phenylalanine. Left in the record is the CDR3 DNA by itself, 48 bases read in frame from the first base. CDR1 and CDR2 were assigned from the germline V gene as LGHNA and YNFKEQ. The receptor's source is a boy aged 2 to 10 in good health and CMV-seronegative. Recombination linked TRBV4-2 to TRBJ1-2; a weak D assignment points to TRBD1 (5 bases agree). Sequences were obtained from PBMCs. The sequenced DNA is TGTGCCAGCAGCCAAGATGGCCAGGGAGGTCGGTATGGCTACACCTTC. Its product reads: CASSQDGQGGRYGYTF.